The clone carrying this T cell receptor beta chain has just a few counts. V lost 4 bases and J lost 3; bases outside the gene matches: 1. Per the germline V gene, CDR1 is SGHRS and CDR2 is YFSETQ. The CDR3 is made up of 12 amino acids. This sample stems from a study of blood T cell repertoires in COVID-19. Study in general: Whether acute or convalescent, the COVID-19 samples came from the United States, Italy and Spain. Sources were T cells, B-cell-depleted T cells, or PBMCs; the material itself was cDNA or gDNA.

Some clones are missing from TCRdb's copy, which holds only in-frame ones; the method was immunoSEQ multiplex PCR. This repertoire shows 150,000 to 200,000 clones, nearly 85% found once; its top ten account for 5.2%. The chain employs TRBV5-1 and TRBJ2-7; TRBD1 matches at 7 bases. The sequenced material came from peripheral blood. The TCR was taken from a woman younger than 45 with acute or convalescent COVID-19. CDR3 sequence reads: CASSQGDYEQYF. The CDR3, as DNA: TGCGCCAGCAGCCAGGGGGACTACGAGCAGTACTTC.